This T cell receptor (beta chain) was captured in a study of blood T cell repertoires in COVID-19. Repertoires were generated with immunoSEQ multiplex PCR, while TCRdb's copy carries only in-frame clones and drops some. The sample carries about 150,000 clones, less than 95% recorded once. Per the germline V gene, CDR1 is SGHAT and CDR2 is FQNNGV. The CDR3 has 15 amino acids. Trimming stripped 3 bases from V and 4 bases from J, with 12 bases between. Sequencing used peripheral blood. The sequence came from a man between 45 and 60 years old with acute or convalescent COVID-19. The chain has TRBV11-2 and TRBJ1-4, with D perhaps TRBD1 (6 bases). The CDR3 protein is CASSLNQGFNEKLFF. The CDR3 DNA reads TGTGCCAGCAGCTTGAACCAGGGGTTTAATGAAAAACTGTTTTTT.